One sample yielded the 2 T cell receptor beta chains listed below, sequenced in a study of T cell responses to AZD1222 COVID-19 vaccine. The data were produced by immunoSEQ multiplex PCR, yet TCRdb's version contains in-frame clones alone and is incomplete. The sample includes approximately 210,000 clones, roughly nine tenths of them seen just once. The sequences come from peripheral blood, collected 28 days after the second AZD1222 dose. These receptors were collected from an adult who received the AZD1222 COVID-19 vaccine.

The chain employs TRBV18 and TRBJ2-7; possible D gene TRBD1, 5 bases. The CDR3 is made up of 12 amino acids. V was clipped by 3 bases and J by 4 bases, with 7 bases between them. The germline CDR1 and CDR2 sequences are KGHSH and LQKENI. The CDR3 here is CASSPTEYEQYF. The DNA for the CDR3 is TGTGCCAGCTCACCGACAGAGTACGAGCAGTACTTC.

The chain links TRBV10-3 to TRBJ2-1; maybe TRBD2 (5 bases). The CDR3 loop spans 15 amino acids. Trimming took 6 bases from V and 0 from J, leaving 12 bases between them. The V gene's germline CDR1 is ENHRY and CDR2 SYGVKD. The CDR3 DNA is TGTGCCATCAGGGTGGGAGTGAGCTCCTACAATGAGCAGTTCTTC. As protein: CAIRVGVSSYNEQFF.